The T cell receptor beta chain under discussion was sequenced for a study of Ad26.COV2.S vaccination and SARS-CoV-2 variants (dated by TCRdb to about 2021). Background on the whole study: Donors in the vaccine arm were drawn from COV1001, a phase I-IIa trial of Ad26.COV2.S in healthy adults that was multicentre, randomized, double-blind and placebo-controlled. Ad26.COV2.S was administered intramuscularly at 5 x 10^10 or 1 x 10^11 viral particles, either as a single shot or as two shots given 56 days apart. Sequencing of the TCRbeta repertoire served to evaluate the specificity and breadth of SARS-CoV-2-reactive T cell receptors following Ad26.COV2.S vaccination. A total of approximately 30 samples were included in the TCR-sequenced set, comprising around 19 Ad26.COV2.S vaccine recipients, 5 placebo recipients and 8 SARS-CoV-2 convalescent individuals. Trial participants were randomized into five groups of five, in which low-dose or high-dose Ad26.COV2.S was given once or twice, or placebo was given on both occasions. Blinding of investigators to trial group allocation was maintained during experiments and outcome assessment.

Notes on this clone: The antigen this receptor binds is unknown. Base qualities are not provided; no much larger clone lies one nucleotide away.

TCRbeta CDR3 regions were sequenced with the immunoSEQ Assay. After extraction, genomic DNA underwent amplification by bias-controlled multiplex PCR, followed by high-throughput sequencing. The authors' analysis ran thus. To quantify the absolute abundance of every unique TCRbeta CDR3 region, sequences were collapsed and filtered. T cell fraction was estimated by normalization of TCRbeta template counts to usable DNA, with usable DNA being measured through amplification of reference genes present in all nucleated cells. Repertoire TCRs were annotated as SARS-CoV-2-specific when V gene, CDR3 amino acid sequence and J gene were exactly matched to a known reactive TCR set. The reference SARS-CoV-2 TCR set was derived from MIRA and filtered for enrichment in COVID-19-positive ImmuneCODE repertoires, a step that removed public or cross-reactive TCRs. Drawing on the MIRA antigens, annotated TCRs were analysed further at the level of specific ORF or position within ORF. Breadth was defined as the number of annotated unique rearrangements divided by the total number of unique productive rearrangements, and depth was defined as the summed frequency of the annotated unique rearrangements. Two-sided Wilcoxon rank-sum tests were applied when comparing TCR breadth between groups. What TCRdb holds here is the immuneACCESS table cut down to in-frame rearrangements. Part of the clones is not present; checked against another copy, under half of the missing clones reflect an unresolved V gene, and the others are unexplained. From that table come the V and J calls and clone size; the DNA was used to work out D and trimming. This sample is represented by some 370,000 clones; about four fifths of them were singletons. The top ten hold about 7.1% of the sample.

Trimming takes 9 bases from V and 4 bases from J, and the germline ends sit 18 bases apart. CDR1 and CDR2 are read off the germline V gene (reference sequence) as LNHDA and SQIVND. The CDR3 sequence holds 15 residues, the cysteine and phenylalanine included. CDR3 DNA only is kept here, 45 bases in frame from base 1. The paper's findings and limits, for the study overall: It was noted by the authors that total T cell responses may have been underestimated by the TCR breadth and depth analyses. Non-spike TCR breadth was comparable between vaccine and placebo recipients, consistent with the vaccine containing only spike. Substantial breadth of spike-specific CD8+ and CD4+ T cell responses was reported after vaccination. The study lacked the statistical power to compare responses across vaccine doses or regimens. Ad26.COV2.S recipients had higher spike-specific TCR breadth than placebo recipients (P = 0.0014).

The sample's treatment or condition label is to be understood as: around 19 received Ad26.COV2.S at low or high dose, single or two shots; several received placebo; per-sample allocation not given. Repertoires of vaccine and placebo recipients were sequenced from samples collected on day 63 after the first injection. In Cohort 1b, 25 adults aged 18-55 years were enrolled at a single site in Boston, USA, between 29 July and 7 August 2020. Ad26.COV2.S was a replication-incompetent adenovirus type 26 vector expressing a prefusion-stabilized SARS-CoV-2 spike protein from the original Wuhan strain. This sequence originates from a person aged 18-65 years who received the Ad26.COV2.S COVID-19 vaccine or a placebo. The material was peripheral blood, obtained in a trial of Ad26.COV2.S vaccine versus placebo. The sequence is built from TRBV19 and TRBJ2-2; the D segment could be TRBD1, given 6 matching bases. The CDR3 sequence is CASAGTSSITGELFF. In nucleotide form, the sequence is TGTGCCAGCGCCGGGACAAGTTCAATCACCGGGGAGCTGTTTTTT.